The 3 T cell receptor beta chains below come from one sample, sequenced in a study of blood T cell repertoires in COVID-19 (dated by TCRdb to between 2020 and 2021). The library relied on the immunoSEQ multiplex PCR assay. TCRdb retrieved this table from immuneACCESS and kept in-frame rearrangements only. Not all clones are present; in checked studies, unresolved V genes account for under half, and no reason is known for the remainder. Recorded for this sample are over 100,000 clones; about 89% of them occurred a single time. The biggest ten clones account for about an eighth of the sample. The source material was peripheral blood. The receptors shown here come from a woman in her 70s with COVID-19, enrolled during active disease.

This clone is a singleton in its sample. J is TRBJ1-5 and V is TRBV2; D gene unclear. The CDR3 is made up of 15 amino acids. The V and J ends lost 6 bases and 2 bases respectively, with 14 bases between them. From germline, CDR1 is SNHLY and CDR2 FYNNEI. CDR3 bases: TGTGCCAGCAGCAAGGAGGGCCTCGGCAATCAGCCCCAGCATTTT. Translation gives CASSKEGLGNQPQHF.

The chain couples TRBV6-5 to TRBJ1-5; 9 bases map to TRBD1. CDR1 and CDR2 (germline): MNHEY, SVGAGI. CDR3 size: 16 residues. V shed 2 bases and J 6 bases; nucleotides not matched to a gene: 8. CDR3 sequence: CASSYPPGQGFQPQHF. The CDR3 coding sequence is TGTGCCAGCAGTTACCCTCCGGGACAGGGTTTTCAGCCCCAGCATTTT.

The chain carries TRBV30 and TRBJ1-5; 7 bases are a match to TRBD1. V shed 3 bases and J 4 bases; nucleotides not matched to a gene: 6. Germline lookup yields CDR1 GTSNPN and CDR2 SVGIG (reference sequence). The CDR3 runs to 14 residues. The CDR3 DNA is TGTGCCTGGAGCCCCGGGACAGCGAATCAGCCCCAGCATTTT. Translated, it gives CAWSPGTANQPQHF.